In its sample, the clone carrying this T cell receptor (beta chain) was seen a few times. The sample originates from a study of T cells in Graves' hyperthyroidism and ophthalmopathy. The CDR3 totals 15 residues. V was pared by 8 bases and J by 0 bases, with 7 bases of the junction left unmatched. The V gene's germline CDR1 is MDHEN and CDR2 SYDVKM. Amplification of TCR beta CDR3 regions was performed using RNA transcripts as template. A set of HTBI primers served as the primers for a first-round RT-PCR of the TCR CDR3. TCRdb independently ran MiXCR on the multiplex PCR reads; one entry per CDR3 protein. This sample has 500,000 to 750,000 distinct CDR3 sequences, with 12% to 15% found just once.

Sequencing was done on a sample of blood. This chain joins TRBV28 and TRBJ2-7; 10 positions agree with TRBD2. This receptor was taken from a woman aged 18-35 years with Graves' ophthalmopathy. CDR3 DNA sequence: TGTGCCAGCGACTCCTCTAGCGGGAGCTCCTACGAGCAGTACTTC. Translated: CASDSSSGSSYEQYF.